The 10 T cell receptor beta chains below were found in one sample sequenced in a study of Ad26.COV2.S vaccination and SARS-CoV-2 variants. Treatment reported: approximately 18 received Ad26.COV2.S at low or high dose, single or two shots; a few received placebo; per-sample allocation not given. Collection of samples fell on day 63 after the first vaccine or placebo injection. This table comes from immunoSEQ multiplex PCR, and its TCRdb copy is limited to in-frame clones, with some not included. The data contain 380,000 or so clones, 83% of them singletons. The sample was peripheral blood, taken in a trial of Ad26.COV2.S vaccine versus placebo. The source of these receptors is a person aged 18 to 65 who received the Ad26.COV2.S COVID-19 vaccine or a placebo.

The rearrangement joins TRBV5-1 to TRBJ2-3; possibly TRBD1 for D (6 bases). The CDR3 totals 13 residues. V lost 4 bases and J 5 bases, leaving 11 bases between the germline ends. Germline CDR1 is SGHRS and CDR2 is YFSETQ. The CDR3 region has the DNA TGCGCCAGCAGCCTGGGGGCGGGAGATACGCAGTATTTT. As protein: CASSLGAGDTQYF.

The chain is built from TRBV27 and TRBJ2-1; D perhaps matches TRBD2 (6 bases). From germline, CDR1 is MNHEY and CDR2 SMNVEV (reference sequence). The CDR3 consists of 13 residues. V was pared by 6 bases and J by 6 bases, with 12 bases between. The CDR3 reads CASSWGVGNEQFF. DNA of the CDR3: TGTGCCAGCAGCTGGGGGGTGGGCAATGAGCAGTTCTTC.

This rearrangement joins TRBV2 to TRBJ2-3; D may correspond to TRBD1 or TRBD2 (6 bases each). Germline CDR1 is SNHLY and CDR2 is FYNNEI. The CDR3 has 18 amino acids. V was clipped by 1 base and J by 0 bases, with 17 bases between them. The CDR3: CASSEGTGLGTSTDTQYF. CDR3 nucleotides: TGTGCCAGCAGTGAAGGCACAGGGTTGGGGACTAGCACAGATACGCAGTATTTT.

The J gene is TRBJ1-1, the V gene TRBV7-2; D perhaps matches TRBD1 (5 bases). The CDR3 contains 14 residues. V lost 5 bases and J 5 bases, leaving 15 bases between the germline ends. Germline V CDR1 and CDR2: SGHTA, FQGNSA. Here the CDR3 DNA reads TGTGCCAGCAGCCCCCAACGGGGGGAGACTGAAGCTTTCTTT. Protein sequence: CASSPQRGETEAFF.

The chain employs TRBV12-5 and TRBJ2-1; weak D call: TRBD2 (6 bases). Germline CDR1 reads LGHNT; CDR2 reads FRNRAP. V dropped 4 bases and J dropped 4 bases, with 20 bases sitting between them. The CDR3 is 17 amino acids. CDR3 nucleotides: TGTGCTAGTGGTTATAGACCTTGGGGGGAACATTACAATGAGCAGTTCTTC. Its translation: CASGYRPWGEHYNEQFF.

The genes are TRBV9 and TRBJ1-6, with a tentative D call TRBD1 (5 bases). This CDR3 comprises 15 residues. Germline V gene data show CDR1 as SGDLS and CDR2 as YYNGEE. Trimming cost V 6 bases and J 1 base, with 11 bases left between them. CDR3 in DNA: TGTGCCAGCAATCGAGGGGAATCCTATAATTCACCCCTCCACTTT. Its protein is CASNRGESYNSPLHF.

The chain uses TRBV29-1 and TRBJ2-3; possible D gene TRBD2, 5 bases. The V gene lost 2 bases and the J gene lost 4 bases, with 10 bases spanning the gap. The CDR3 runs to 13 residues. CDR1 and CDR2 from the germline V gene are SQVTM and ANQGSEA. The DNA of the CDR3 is TGCAGCGTTGAACGGCTAGCCCCAGATACGCAGTATTTT. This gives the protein CSVERLAPDTQYF.

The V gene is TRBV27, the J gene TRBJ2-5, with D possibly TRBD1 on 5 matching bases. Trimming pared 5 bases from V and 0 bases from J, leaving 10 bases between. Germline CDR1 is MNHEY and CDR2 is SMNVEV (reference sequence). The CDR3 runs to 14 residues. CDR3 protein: CASSPTAYQETQYF. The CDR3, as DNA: TGTGCCAGCAGTCCGACAGCTTACCAAGAGACCCAGTACTTC.

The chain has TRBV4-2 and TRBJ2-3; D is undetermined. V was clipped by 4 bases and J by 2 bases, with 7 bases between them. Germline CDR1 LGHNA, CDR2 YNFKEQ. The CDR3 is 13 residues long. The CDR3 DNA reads TGTGCCAGCAGCCCGGTCCTCACAGATACGCAGTATTTT. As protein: CASSPVLTDTQYF.

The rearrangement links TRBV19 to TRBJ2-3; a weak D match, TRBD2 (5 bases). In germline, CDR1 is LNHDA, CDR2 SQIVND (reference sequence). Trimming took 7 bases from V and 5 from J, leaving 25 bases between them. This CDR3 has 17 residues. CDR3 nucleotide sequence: TGTGCCAGTACCCCCCCCGGTTCGGCACTCGGGATAGATACGCAGTATTTT. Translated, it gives CASTPPGSALGIDTQYF.